The clone carrying this TCR beta chain was detected a few times. What it binds is not known. This specimen comes from a study of beta chain features in type 1 diabetes. At the level of the study: All samples combined gave 95 million to 130 million sorted cells for examination. Regarding the study as a whole: Type 1 diabetes patients showed fewer insertions and more deletions at VDJ junctions. Any role of HLA type in TCRB rearrangement remained unresolved here.

Germline CDR1 reads SGDLS; CDR2 reads YYNGEE. This CDR3 is built from 12 residues. V lost 2 bases to trimming and J lost 7 bases, with 6 bases between them. The authors obtained over 95% purity in all sorted populations. Of the isolated RNA, all was reverse transcribed, and so the sequenced material was expressed TCRB transcripts. TCRdb's table, derived via immunoSEQ multiplex PCR, lists solely in-frame clones and lacks some. The profile shows 680,000 or so clones, about 16% of them singletons. The V gene is TRBV9, the J gene TRBJ2-2; D is uncertain. Sequencing input: naive CD4+ T cells from blood. The TCR was taken from a man between 18 and 29 years old in good health. CDR3 sequence: CASSVVRGELFF. In DNA, the CDR3 is TGTGCCAGCAGCGTGGTCCGCGGGGAGCTGTTTTTT. Full variable domain (remainder filled in from reference TRBV9 and TRBJ2-2): DSGVTQTPKHLITATGQRVTLRCSPRSGDLSVYWYQQSLDQGLQFLIQYYNGEERAKGNILERFSAQQFPDLHSELNLSSLELGDSALYFCASSVVRGELFFGEGSRLTVL.